The 32 T cell receptor beta chains presented below share a single source sample, sequenced in a study of cytomegalovirus exposure and HLA in healthy donors. The primer mix had 60 Vbeta and 13 Jbeta primers. TCRdb's table, derived via immunoSEQ multiplex PCR, lists solely in-frame clones and lacks some. The table records 95,000 to 150,000 clones, approximately 15% of them present only once. Material: PBMCs. These receptor sequences come from a woman between 18 and 29 years old in good health and CMV-seronegative.

The chain joins TRBV7-2 to TRBJ2-1; possible D gene TRBD1, 6 bases. Germline values: CDR1 SGHTA, CDR2 FQGNSA. V was trimmed by 4 bases and J by 2 bases, leaving 12 bases between them. This CDR3 is built from 15 residues. The CDR3: CASSSTGEAYNEQFF. The DNA for the CDR3 is TGTGCCAGCAGCTCGACAGGTGAAGCCTACAATGAGCAGTTCTTC.

This clone came up a few times. V is TRBV7-9 and J is TRBJ1-1; maybe TRBD1 (6 bases). V was cut by 5 bases and J by 11 bases, with 15 bases left in between. Germline V CDR1 and CDR2: SEHNR, FQNEAQ (reference sequence). The CDR3 covers 12 residues. The CDR3 DNA sequence: TGTGCCAGCAGCCACCACAGGGATTGGGCTTTCTTT. Protein sequence: CASSHHRDWAFF.

This clone showed up just a few times. The V gene is TRBV15, the J gene TRBJ1-2, with TRBD1 identical over 10 bases. The CDR3 is 17 residues long. Unmatched junction bases numbered 6, after V lost 1 base and J lost 1 base. CDR1 LNHNV and CDR2 YYDKDF come from the germline V gene (reference sequence). For the CDR3, the DNA is TGTGCCACCAGCAGAGTTGTCCGGGACAGGGGTAACTATGGCTACACCTTC. Its translation is CATSRVVRDRGNYGYTF.

This chain connects TRBV25-1 to TRBJ2-5; the D is unclear. The CDR3 sequence is 12 residues long. Germline loops: CDR1 MGHDK, CDR2 SYGVNS. The V end lost 7 bases, the J end lost 5 bases, and 11 bases lay between the germline ends. This CDR3 reads CASKAEAETQYF. CDR3 sequence (DNA): TGTGCCAGCAAAGCCGAGGCGGAGACCCAGTACTTC.

This clone was found a few times. V gene TRBV28 combines with J gene TRBJ2-7; TRBD2 matches at 7 bases. Trimming removed 6 bases from V and 2 bases from J; junction bases left unmatched: 10. The CDR3 runs 15 residues. Germline CDR1 reads MDHEN; CDR2 reads SYDVKM. The chain's CDR3 is CASSSVASGTYEQYF. The CDR3 DNA follows: TGTGCCAGCAGCTCGGTGGCTAGCGGAACCTACGAGCAGTACTTC.

This clone was seen a few times. The chain carries TRBV10-3 and TRBJ1-1; a possible D gene is TRBD1 (5 bases). The CDR3 is 13 residues long. V was clipped by 5 bases and J by 1 base, with 8 bases between them. From germline, CDR1 is ENHRY and CDR2 SYGVKD. The CDR3 DNA reads TGTGCCATCAGTTTCGGACAGAACACTGAAGCTTTCTTT. It yields the protein CAISFGQNTEAFF.

In this sample, this clone turned up a few times. The J gene is TRBJ1-5, the V gene TRBV7-2, with D perhaps TRBD1 (5 bases). V shed 1 base and J shed 2 bases, with 9 bases lying between them. The CDR3 covers 15 residues. Germline V gene lookup returns CDR1 SGHTA and CDR2 FQGNSA. CDR3 protein: CASSLDGAGNQPQHF. CDR3 nucleotide sequence: TGTGCCAGCAGCTTAGATGGGGCGGGCAATCAGCCCCAGCATTTT.

The V call is TRBV29-1, the J call TRBJ2-1, with a tentative D call TRBD2 (5 bases). The CDR3 totals 12 residues. The V and J ends lost 7 bases and 4 bases respectively, with 11 bases between them. Germline-derived CDR1 and CDR2 are SQVTM and ANQGSEA. The CDR3 spells CSARERYNEQFF. DNA for the CDR3: TGCAGCGCCCGGGAAAGGTACAATGAGCAGTTCTTC.

The CDR3 coding sequence is TGTGCCAGCAGCGTAGACTGGGGAGTTAGCCTCACAGATACGCAGTATTTT. Its translation is CASSVDWGVSLTDTQYF. This chain links TRBV9 with TRBJ2-3; possibly TRBD2 for D (5 bases). Trimming left V 0 bases short and J 2 bases short, with 16 bases between. The CDR3 length is 17 residues. Germline CDR1 reads SGDLS; CDR2 reads YYNGEE. The whole variable domain, filled in from reference TRBV9 and TRBJ2-3, reads DSGVTQTPKHLITATGQRVTLRCSPRSGDLSVYWYQQSLDQGLQFLIQYYNGEERAKGNILERFSAQQFPDLHSELNLSSLELGDSALYFCASSVDWGVSLTDTQYFGPGTRLTVL.

This clone appeared a few times. This rearrangement joins TRBV25-1 to TRBJ1-2; TRBD1 aligns across 7 bases. This CDR3 has 16 residues. Germline V lookup: CDR1 MGHDK, CDR2 SYGVNS. V lost 1 base to trimming and J lost 4 bases; unmatched junction nucleotides: 9. The CDR3 is CASSEWRGGQGYGYTF. The CDR3, as DNA: TGTGCCAGCAGTGAATGGAGAGGGGGCCAGGGCTATGGCTACACCTTC.

The sample holds a few counts of this clone. The chain uses TRBV27 and TRBJ2-6, with D hard to call. This CDR3 has 15 amino acids. The V gene's germline CDR1 is MNHEY and CDR2 SMNVEV (reference sequence). V lost 5 bases, J lost 0 bases, and 8 bases lay in between. CDR3 DNA sequence: TGTGCCAGCAGTGGCCCGCACTCTGGGGCCAACGTCCTGACTTTC. Translation: CASSGPHSGANVLTF.

This clone has just a few counts. The V gene is TRBV4-1, the J gene TRBJ2-3, with TRBD1 matching over 9 bases. The CDR3 has 14 residues. CDR1 is MGHRA, CDR2 YSYEKL, per germline. With 6 bases clipped from V and 3 bases from J, the junction kept 4 bases outside the gene matches. CDR3: CASRGDRETDTQYF. For the CDR3, the DNA is TGCGCCAGCAGAGGGGACAGGGAGACAGATACGCAGTATTTT.

The chain couples TRBV7-3 to TRBJ2-6, with 11 bases identical to TRBD1. After removal of 4 bases from V and 2 bases from J, the junction contained 4 bases not matched to a gene. Germline CDR1 is SGHTA and CDR2 is FQGTGA. This CDR3 has 17 amino acids. The CDR3 sequence is CASSSRDRGTGANVLTF. CDR3 nucleotide sequence: TGTGCCAGCAGCTCCCGGGACAGGGGGACTGGGGCCAACGTCCTGACTTTC.

This clone has more than one count but fewer than ten. The CDR3 DNA reads as TGTGCCAGCAGGCTAGCGGGAGGAGGAGAGACCCAGTACTTC. Its translation is CASRLAGGGETQYF. This sequence joins TRBV13 and TRBJ2-5; 11 bases align to TRBD2. From germline, CDR1 is PRHDT and CDR2 FYEKMQ (reference sequence). This CDR3 contains 14 residues. J gave up 4 bases and V 6 bases, and 4 bases lay outside the gene matches.

The V and J genes are TRBV18 and TRBJ2-1; TRBD2 matches 10 bases. V shed 3 bases and J 9 bases; nucleotides not matched to a gene: 8. CDR1 is KGHSH and CDR2 is LQKENI in the germline V gene. This CDR3 comprises 15 residues. The CDR3 coding sequence is TGTGCCAGCTCACCCGGAGCGGGGGGGTTTTTTGAGCAGTTCTTC. Protein: CASSPGAGGFFEQFF. The full variable domain, its missing parts supplied by reference TRBV18 and TRBJ2-1, is NAGVMQNPRHLVRRRGQEARLRCSPMKGHSHVYWYRQLPEEGLKFMVYLQKENIIDESGMPKERFSAEFPKEGPSILRIQQVVRGDSAAYFCASSPGAGGFFEQFFGPGTRLTVL.

A few counts support this clone. V and J are TRBV5-8 and TRBJ2-5, with 7 bases identical to TRBD2. V lost 3 bases and J lost 3; bases outside the gene matches: 14. The CDR3 is 17 residues long. Germline V gives CDR1 SGHTS, CDR2 YDEGEE. The CDR3 nucleotides read TGTGCCAGCAGCTCGGGCGGGCGGGGGTCTGGAGAAGAGACCCAGTACTTC. Protein: CASSSGGRGSGEETQYF.

The chain couples TRBV11-3 to TRBJ2-3, with 11 bases fitting TRBD2. Germline lookup yields CDR1 SGHNT and CDR2 YENEEA. The CDR3 spans 16 residues. The junction had 3 bases not matched to a gene; V was cut back by 4 bases and J by 0 bases. DNA for the CDR3: TGTGCCAGCAGCTCCCGGACTAGCGGGAGCACAGATACGCAGTATTTT. Amino acid sequence: CASSSRTSGSTDTQYF.

This rearrangement joins TRBV4-1 to TRBJ2-3; 9 nucleotides agree with TRBD2. There are 17 residues in the CDR3. Unmatched junction bases numbered 6, after V lost 2 bases and J lost 0 bases. From germline, CDR1 is MGHRA and CDR2 YSYEKL. The DNA for the CDR3 is TGCGCCAGCAGCCAAAGGTCTAGCGGGGCCAGCACAGATACGCAGTATTTT. Its translation: CASSQRSSGASTDTQYF.

The sample holds a few counts of this clone. The chain couples TRBV5-4 to TRBJ1-1, with a weak D call TRBD1 (5 bases). Germline V CDR1 and CDR2: SGHNT, YYREEE (reference sequence). The CDR3 is 13 residues long. Trimming pared 4 bases from V and 2 bases from J, leaving 9 bases between. The CDR3 DNA reads as TGTGCCAGCAGCCAGACAGTAAACACTGAAGCTTTCTTT. Protein: CASSQTVNTEAFF.

The chain carries TRBV5-4 and TRBJ1-1, with D perhaps matching TRBD1 (6 bases). CDR1 SGHNT and CDR2 YYREEE come from the germline V gene (reference sequence). The CDR3 extends over 12 amino acids. Deletions cut 4 bases from V and 7 bases from J, with 11 bases between. The DNA of the CDR3 is TGTGCCAGCAGCCCCAGGGGTTATGAAGCTTTCTTT. Protein: CASSPRGYEAFF.

In its sample, this clone was seen a few times. V and J are TRBV13 and TRBJ1-3; 10 bases map to TRBD1. CDR1 PRHDT and CDR2 FYEKMQ come from the germline V gene (reference sequence). The CDR3 runs 16 residues. J was trimmed by 4 bases and V by 5 bases; bases with no gene match: 8. Here the CDR3 reads CASSPGTGVPGNTIYF. The DNA for the CDR3 is TGTGCCAGCAGCCCCGGGACAGGGGTACCGGGAAACACCATATATTTT.

The V gene is TRBV5-1, the J gene TRBJ2-5, with TRBD2 identical over 7 bases. This CDR3 comprises 15 residues. Germline V lookup: CDR1 SGHRS, CDR2 YFSETQ. J gave up 1 base and V 3 bases, and 6 bases lay outside the gene matches. As DNA, the CDR3 is TGCGCCAGCAGCTCTATCCCTAGCGGCCAAGAGACCCAGTACTTC. It specifies CASSSIPSGQETQYF.

This clone turned up a few times. The V call is TRBV5-1, the J call TRBJ1-2; the match to TRBD1 covers 8 bases. The CDR3 is 14 amino acids. Germline V gene data show CDR1 as SGHRS and CDR2 as YFSETQ. V trimming: 4 bases; J trimming: 4 bases; junction bases outside the gene matches: 6. DNA of the CDR3: TGCGCCAGCAGCGCTGACAGGGGTATCTATGGCTACACCTTC. It encodes CASSADRGIYGYTF.

The J gene is TRBJ1-6, the V gene TRBV5-6, with TRBD1 matching over 8 bases. This CDR3 region has 17 residues. With V trimmed by 4 bases and J by 8 bases, 14 bases remained unmatched. Germline CDR1 and CDR2: SGHDT and YYEEEE. The CDR3 nucleotides are TGTGCCAGCAGCCGGTTCCGCTACGGACAGGGCGATTCACCCCTCCACTTT. It encodes CASSRFRYGQGDSPLHF.

This clone was recorded a few times. This sequence joins TRBV7-2 and TRBJ2-7, with D unresolved. V was pared by 3 bases and J by 0 bases, with 6 bases between. This CDR3 has 13 residues. Germline V gives CDR1 SGHTA, CDR2 FQGNSA. Written as DNA, the CDR3 is TGTGCCAGCAGCTTGGCCACCTCCTACGAGCAGTACTTC. Protein: CASSLATSYEQYF. Full variable domain (outside the CDR3, taken from reference TRBV7-2 and TRBJ2-7): GAGVSQSPSNKVTEKGKDVELRCDPISGHTALYWYRQSLGQGLEFLIYFQGNSAPDKSGLPSDRFSAERTGGSVSTLTIQRTQQEDSAVYLCASSLATSYEQYFGPGTRLTVT.

The rearrangement links TRBV5-1 to TRBJ2-2; 13 bases are shared with TRBD2. The CDR3 is 17 residues long. J was trimmed by 4 bases and V by 3 bases; bases with no gene match: 6. The germline V gene encodes CDR1 SGHRS and CDR2 YFSETQ. The CDR3 coding sequence is TGCGCCAGCAGCTCTGGACTAGCGGGAGCGGGCACCGGGGAGCTGTTTTTT. It is translated as CASSSGLAGAGTGELFF.

In this sample, this clone turned up a few times. The chain recombines TRBV5-1 with TRBJ2-6; 8 positions match TRBD1. V trimming: 0 bases; J trimming: 3 bases; junction bases outside the gene matches: 8. Germline loops: CDR1 SGHRS, CDR2 YFSETQ. The CDR3 contains 18 residues. In nucleotides, the CDR3 is TGCGCCAGCAGCTTGGGAGCAGGGGGCAGAGGTGGGGCCAACGTCCTGACTTTC. Residues: CASSLGAGGRGGANVLTF.

This sequence joins TRBV7-9 and TRBJ1-5; the match to TRBD1 covers 8 bases. V shed 0 bases, J shed 3 bases, and the junction held 4 bases outside the gene matches. Germline V lookup: CDR1 SEHNR, CDR2 FQNEAQ (reference sequence). The CDR3 loop spans 16 amino acids. CDR3 sequence reads: CASSLAGQGYNQPQHF. DNA of the CDR3: TGTGCCAGCAGCTTAGCAGGACAGGGTTACAATCAGCCCCAGCATTTT.

Only a few counts were recorded for this clone. The chain's CDR3 is CASRGRDRGHTHSNQPQHF. CDR3 DNA sequence: TGTGCCAGCAGGGGGCGGGACAGGGGGCACACGCATAGCAATCAGCCCCAGCATTTT. The chain has TRBV6-4 and TRBJ1-5; 12 bases fit TRBD1. J lost 0 bases, V lost 6 bases, and 12 bases had no gene match. Germline V lookup: CDR1 MRHNA, CDR2 SNTAGT. The CDR3 consists of 19 residues.

This chain connects TRBV19 to TRBJ2-6, with D possibly being TRBD1 (5 bases). Trimming left V 4 bases short and J 4 bases short, with 8 bases between. The CDR3 covers 14 residues. Germline CDR1 and CDR2: LNHDA and SQIVND (reference sequence). In nucleotides, the CDR3 is TGTGCCAGTAGTAAGGGGCTAGGGGCCAACGTCCTGACTTTC. Its translation: CASSKGLGANVLTF.

The chain links TRBV9 to TRBJ2-1, with D perhaps matching TRBD2 (5 bases). Germline-derived CDR1 and CDR2 are SGDLS and YYNGEE. Deletions cut 4 bases from V and 8 bases from J, with 19 bases between. There are 15 residues in the CDR3. The CDR3 loop reads CASSPSLDWGDEQFF. The CDR3 nucleotides are TGTGCCAGCAGCCCAAGTCTGGACTGGGGAGATGAGCAGTTCTTC.

V and J are TRBV13 and TRBJ2-7; 8 bases match TRBD1. This CDR3 region has 16 residues. Germline V gene data show CDR1 as PRHDT and CDR2 as FYEKMQ (reference sequence). V dropped 6 bases and J dropped 4; count of bases not matched to a gene: 14. In nucleotides, the CDR3 is TGTGCCAGCAGGCCTACCGGGACAGGAATACCATACGAGCAGTACTTC. This sequence encodes CASRPTGTGIPYEQYF.